What follows are 24 T cell receptor beta chains derived from one specimen sequenced in a study of blood T cell repertoires in COVID-19 (dated by TCRdb to between 2020 and 2021). The method was the immunoSEQ multiplex PCR assay. The table was pulled from immuneACCESS by TCRdb, which kept in-frame rearrangements only. Such tables lose some clones; where checked, under half of the loss comes from unresolved V genes, and the rest has no known cause. This sample lists 200,000 to 250,000 clones; about 90% were detected once. In total, the top ten clones hold roughly 2.6% of the sample. Sequencing was carried out using peripheral blood. These receptors all come from a woman aged 60-70 years with acute or convalescent COVID-19.

The V call is TRBV5-1, the J call TRBJ1-2; 8 bases agree with TRBD1. J was trimmed by 6 bases and V by 1 base; bases with no gene match: 5. CDR1 is SGHRS and CDR2 is YFSETQ in the germline V gene. The CDR3 is 14 amino acids. In DNA form, the CDR3 reads TGCGCCAGCAGCTTGAGACAGGGGAGCGATGGCTACACCTTC. Protein product: CASSLRQGSDGYTF.

This clone appeared a single time. The chain joins TRBV5-8 to TRBJ1-1; 7 bases line up with TRBD1. The germline gives CDR1 SGHTS, CDR2 YDEGEE. The V gene end was trimmed by 6 bases and the J gene end by 6 bases; junction bases not matched to a gene: 11. This CDR3 is 14 amino acids long. The CDR3 here is CASTSTDRDPEAFF. Here the CDR3 DNA reads TGTGCCAGCACCTCTACAGACAGGGACCCTGAAGCTTTCTTT.

This clone was detected only a few times. The chain employs TRBV20-1 and TRBJ2-5; TRBD2 agrees at 7 bases. CDR1 and CDR2 (germline): DFQATT, SNEGSKA (reference sequence). CDR3 length: 16 amino acids. V gave up 3 bases and J gave up 2 bases; unmatched junction bases: 12. The CDR3 DNA is TGCAGTGCTAGTAACGGCCAGCGGGATCCTCAAGAGACCCAGTACTTC. Its translation is CSASNGQRDPQETQYF.

The V call is TRBV19, the J call TRBJ2-7, with 7 nucleotides matching TRBD2. The CDR3 loop spans 16 amino acids. After removal of 4 bases from V and 2 bases from J, the junction contained 11 bases not matched to a gene. CDR1 is LNHDA, CDR2 SQIVND, per germline (reference sequence). CDR3: CASSTGGLGVTYEQYF. Here the CDR3 DNA reads TGTGCCAGTAGTACCGGAGGACTAGGGGTAACCTACGAGCAGTACTTC.

This chain uses TRBV19 with TRBJ1-3; 9 positions match TRBD1. CDR1 and CDR2 from the germline V gene are LNHDA and SQIVND (reference sequence). The junction had 5 bases not matched to a gene; V was cut back by 7 bases and J by 4 bases. The CDR3 has 14 residues. The DNA for the CDR3 is TGTGCCAGTAACTACAGGGGGCAAGGAAACACCATATATTTT. Amino acids: CASNYRGQGNTIYF.

In DNA, the CDR3 is TGTGCCAGCAGTTCGAAGGGGTTAGGTAATGAAAAACTGTTTTTT. This gives the protein CASSSKGLGNEKLFF. The gene calls are TRBV27 and TRBJ1-4, with a possible D match to TRBD1 (5 bases). V dropped 4 bases and J dropped 4 bases, with 13 bases sitting between them. The CDR3 is 15 amino acids. The germline gives CDR1 MNHEY, CDR2 SMNVEV (reference sequence).

CDR3 residues: CASRGQVDTEAFF. The CDR3 nucleotides are TGTGCCAGTAGGGGACAGGTTGACACTGAAGCTTTCTTT. The chain combines TRBV19 with TRBJ1-1; TRBD1 matches at 8 bases. Germline loops: CDR1 LNHDA, CDR2 SQIVND (reference sequence). The trim removed 6 bases at V and 3 bases at J, leaving 3 bases unmatched. This CDR3 spans 13 amino acids.

The chain links TRBV6-1 to TRBJ1-2, with D maybe TRBD1 (5 bases). The CDR3 spans 12 residues. V was cut by 2 bases and J by 5 bases, with 6 bases left in between. CDR1 is MNHNS and CDR2 is SASEGT in the germline V gene. This chain's CDR3 is CASSETGYGYTF. The CDR3, as DNA: TGTGCCAGCAGTGAAACAGGTTATGGCTACACCTTC.

The rearrangement uses TRBV21-1 and TRBJ2-5; the table's D call TRBD2 went unverified against the DNA. TRBV21-1 is noted as a pseudogene. There are 15 residues in the CDR3. This CDR3 reads CASSASGRARETQYF. In nucleotides, the CDR3 is TGTGCCAGCAGCGCCAGCGGGAGGGCCCGGGAGACCCAGTACTTC.

The chain combines TRBV6-5 with TRBJ2-7; 7 nucleotides agree with TRBD2. This CDR3 has 14 residues. V lost 1 base and J lost 3; bases outside the gene matches: 3. Germline loops: CDR1 MNHEY, CDR2 SVGAGI. The CDR3 DNA is TGTGCCAGCAGTTACTTGGCTAGCGGCTACGAGCAGTACTTC. Amino acids: CASSYLASGYEQYF.

V and J are TRBV28 and TRBJ2-7; 8 bases are a match to TRBD1. The CDR3 sequence is 15 residues long. With 6 bases clipped from V and 0 bases from J, the junction kept 7 bases outside the gene matches. CDR1 MDHEN and CDR2 SYDVKM come from the germline V gene. Here the CDR3 reads CASRSRGLSSYEQYF. CDR3 in DNA: TGTGCCAGCAGGTCCAGGGGGCTGAGCTCCTACGAGCAGTACTTC.

This chain connects TRBV24-1 to TRBJ2-2; TRBD2 is a possible D gene (6 bases). The germline V gene encodes CDR1 KGHDR and CDR2 SFDVKD. The V and J ends lost 9 bases and 0 bases respectively, with 7 bases between them. The CDR3 is 13 amino acids. CDR3 sequence (DNA): TGTGCCACCGGGACTCCGAACACCGGGGAGCTGTTTTTT. It yields the protein CATGTPNTGELFF.

Only a few counts were recorded for this clone. This sequence joins TRBV6-5 and TRBJ1-1; the D is unclear. There are 13 residues in the CDR3. Germline-derived CDR1 and CDR2 are MNHEY and SVGAGI. Trimming stripped 0 bases from V and 1 base from J, with 3 bases between. The CDR3 loop is CASSYSKNTEAFF. The CDR3 nucleotides read TGTGCCAGCAGTTACTCTAAGAACACTGAAGCTTTCTTT.

This clone has only one observation. The genes are TRBV5-1 and TRBJ2-5; 14 nucleotides line up with TRBD2. This CDR3 is built from 14 residues. V was clipped by 4 bases and J by 5 bases; unmatched bases: 1. Germline values: CDR1 SGHRS, CDR2 YFSETQ. Here the CDR3 reads CASSRTSGRETQYF. The CDR3 bases are TGCGCCAGCAGCCGGACTAGCGGGAGGGAGACCCAGTACTTC.

This sequence joins TRBV19 and TRBJ2-1, with 10 bases fitting TRBD2. The germline CDR1 and CDR2 sequences are LNHDA and SQIVND (reference sequence). CDR3 length: 18 residues. V trimming: 5 bases; J trimming: 4 bases; junction bases outside the gene matches: 14. DNA for the CDR3: TGTGCCAGTAGTCCTCGCTCTAGCGGGGGAGCCCAATACAATGAGCAGTTCTTC. This codes for CASSPRSSGGAQYNEQFF.

The J gene is TRBJ2-7, the V gene TRBV5-8; 10 positions match TRBD1. Unmatched junction bases numbered 9, after V lost 4 bases and J lost 11 bases. Germline assignment: CDR1 SGHTS and CDR2 YDEGEE. CDR3 length: 13 residues. CDR3 in amino acids: CASSQGQGDPEYF. The CDR3 DNA reads as TGTGCCAGCAGCCAAGGACAGGGGGACCCCGAGTACTTC.

The gene calls are TRBV12-3 or TRBV12-4 and TRBJ2-7; a possible D gene is TRBD2 (5 bases). V lost 5 bases and J lost 6, with 11 bases in between. CDR3 length: 12 amino acids. The CDR3 DNA sequence: TGTGCCAGCAGTCCGGGGATTGGCGAGCAGTACTTC. Translation gives CASSPGIGEQYF.

The chain has TRBV19 and TRBJ2-7; possible D gene TRBD1, 5 bases. V gave up 5 bases and J gave up 3 bases, with 14 bases separating them. The CDR3 is made up of 14 amino acids. Germline values: CDR1 LNHDA, CDR2 SQIVND (reference sequence). The CDR3 DNA reads TGTGCCAGTAGTGTTGACGACAGATACTACGAGCAGTACTTC. It is translated as CASSVDDRYYEQYF.

This clone was seen only once. The V gene is TRBV20-1, the J gene TRBJ2-5, with D tentatively TRBD1 or TRBD2 (6 bases each). Trimming shortened V by 3 bases and J by 2 bases, and 13 bases separated the two germline ends. CDR1 DFQATT and CDR2 SNEGSKA come from the germline V gene (reference sequence). This CDR3 has 14 residues. The CDR3 loop is CSASEGGYQETQYF. CDR3 nucleotides: TGCAGTGCTAGTGAGGGGGGATATCAAGAGACCCAGTACTTC.

This chain links TRBV2 with TRBJ1-5; 7 bases are shared with TRBD1. This CDR3 spans 14 amino acids. The V gene end was trimmed by 8 bases and the J gene end by 4 bases; junction bases not matched to a gene: 8. CDR1 and CDR2 (germline): SNHLY, FYNNEI. The CDR3 loop reads CASAGQSINQPQHF. The CDR3 bases are TGTGCCAGCGCGGGACAGAGCATTAATCAGCCCCAGCATTTT.

This sequence joins TRBV30 and TRBJ1-4; no clear D gene. Germline V gives CDR1 GTSNPN, CDR2 SVGIG (reference sequence). The CDR3 sequence is 14 residues long. Trimming shortened V by 0 bases and J by 13 bases, and 18 bases separated the two germline ends. The CDR3 here is CAWSVLLVETPLFF. The CDR3, as DNA: TGTGCCTGGAGTGTCCTGCTTGTTGAGACACCACTGTTTTTT.

Turning to this clone: The sample contains more than one DNA sequence encoding this CDR3. The chain joins TRBV5-1 to TRBJ1-1; TRBD1 matches 8 bases. The CDR3 has 14 residues. CDR1 is SGHRS and CDR2 is YFSETQ in the germline V gene. The junction had 7 bases not matched to a gene; V was cut back by 4 bases and J by 5 bases. The DNA of the CDR3 is TGCGCCAGCAGCAGAACAGGGGGTGGAACTGAAGCTTTCTTT. Protein sequence: CASSRTGGGTEAFF.

This chain joins TRBV24-1 and TRBJ2-1; TRBD2 aligns across 14 bases. The CDR3 extends over 15 amino acids. Germline V gene sequence: CDR1 KGHDR, CDR2 SFDVKD. Germline trimming cut 5 bases from V and 8 bases from J; bases unmatched to any gene: 4. The CDR3 region has the DNA TGTGCCACCAGTGTCGGGACTAGCGGGAGCGATGAGCAGTTCTTC. This codes for CATSVGTSGSDEQFF.

This sequence joins TRBV6-5 and TRBJ1-1, with 7 bases that match TRBD1. Looked up from germline, CDR1 is MNHEY and CDR2 is SVGAGI. With V trimmed by 9 bases and J by 0 bases, 7 bases remained unmatched. The CDR3 spans 14 residues. Written as DNA, the CDR3 is TGTGCCAGTCTCCGGGACAGCCTGAACACTGAAGCTTTCTTT. Translation: CASLRDSLNTEAFF.